The TCR beta chain described here comes from a study of CD8 T cells in ankylosing spondylitis. Concerning this clonotype: What it recognizes is unknown.

V gave up 2 bases and J gave up 4 bases, with 13 bases separating them. Germline values: CDR1 KGHDR, CDR2 SFDVKD. There are 15 residues in the CDR3. Findings and caveats of the study: Ankylosing spondylitis blood appeared to be characterized by a TCR beta motif of roughly eight highly homologous variants.

Making use of molecular barcodes, quantitative 5'-RACE generated TCR beta libraries. TCRdb reanalysed the 5' RACE reads using MiXCR and keeps one entry per CDR3 protein. The table lists over 400,000 distinct CDR3 sequences, roughly a quarter of them singletons, with 0.89% in the top ten. The V gene is TRBV24-1, the J gene TRBJ1-1; D is uncertain. The sequenced sample consisted of blood, either unsorted or a sorted T cell fraction (not recorded which). This sequence originates from a male donor with ankylosing spondylitis. CDR3 loop: CATSDSRVGGTEAFF. The CDR3 bases are TGTGCCACCAGTGATTCTCGTGTCGGAGGCACTGAAGCTTTCTTT.